The 22 T cell receptor beta chains reported below all come from one sample, sequenced in a study of blood T cell repertoires in COVID-19. Libraries were prepared by immunoSEQ multiplex PCR; TCRdb keeps only in-frame clonotypes and omits some of them. This sample has approximately 230,000 clones, with roughly 80% found just once. The material sequenced was peripheral blood. The receptors derive from a man aged 30 to 45 with active or convalescent COVID-19.

The chain links TRBV7-9 to TRBJ1-1; a weak D match, TRBD1 (5 bases). This CDR3 region has 12 residues. CDR1 SEHNR and CDR2 FQNEAQ come from the germline V gene (reference sequence). V was cut by 8 bases and J by 5 bases, with 12 bases left in between. The DNA of the CDR3 is TGTGCCAGCCGGAGGGGTTGGACTGAAGCTTTCTTT. It translates to CASRRGWTEAFF. Complete variable domain (other parts from reference TRBV7-9 and TRBJ1-1): DTGVSQNPRHKITKRGQNVTFRCDPISEHNRLYWYRQTLGQGPEFLTYFQNEAQLEKSRLLSDRFSAERPKGSFSTLEIQRTEQGDSAMYLCASRRGWTEAFFGQGTRLTVV.

The chain carries TRBV4-1 and TRBJ2-1; maybe TRBD2 (5 bases). CDR3 size: 14 residues. Trimming shortened V by 3 bases and J by 6 bases, and 12 bases separated the two germline ends. Germline loops: CDR1 MGHRA, CDR2 YSYEKL. The CDR3 DNA is TGCGCCAGCAGCCACGGACGGGAAGCCAATGAGCAGTTCTTC. Residues: CASSHGREANEQFF.

The gene calls are TRBV5-8 and TRBJ2-7, with D tentatively TRBD2 (6 bases). Germline V gene lookup returns CDR1 SGHTS and CDR2 YDEGEE. V lost 4 bases, J lost 7 bases, and 15 bases lay in between. This CDR3 spans 13 amino acids. This CDR3 is CASSSRGNLEQYF. The CDR3 nucleotides are TGTGCCAGCAGCAGCCGGGGGAATTTGGAGCAGTACTTC.

This clone was counted a single time. The chain links TRBV14 to TRBJ2-1; TRBD2 matches at 8 bases. Losses at the gene ends were 1 base for V and 15 bases for J; bases not matched to a gene: 11. The CDR3 consists of 14 residues. Germline V gene lookup returns CDR1 SGHDN and CDR2 FVKESK. CDR3: CASSQAGGPFLRFF. The CDR3 DNA follows: TGTGCCAGCAGCCAAGCGGGGGGGCCTTTTCTGCGGTTCTTC.

The chain combines TRBV2 with TRBJ2-1; 14 bases are shared with TRBD2. Germline trimming cut 3 bases from V and 10 bases from J; bases unmatched to any gene: 5. From germline, CDR1 is SNHLY and CDR2 FYNNEI. This CDR3 comprises 15 residues. CDR3 sequence: CASSETSGRAGEQFF. CDR3 coding DNA: TGTGCCAGCAGTGAGACTAGCGGGAGGGCCGGAGAGCAGTTCTTC.

The chain joins TRBV15 to TRBJ2-1; 15 nucleotides line up with TRBD2. CDR1 is LNHNV, CDR2 YYDKDF, per germline (reference sequence). The CDR3 extends over 15 amino acids. The junction had 3 bases not matched to a gene; V was cut back by 5 bases and J by 7 bases. CDR3 amino acids: CATSQGTSGGNEQFF. The DNA of the CDR3 is TGTGCCACCAGCCAAGGGACTAGCGGGGGGAATGAGCAGTTCTTC.

This clone showed up just a few times. V and J are TRBV27 and TRBJ2-1; TRBD1 aligns across 10 bases. The germline CDR1 and CDR2 sequences are MNHEY and SMNVEV (reference sequence). CDR3 length: 15 amino acids. The V gene end was trimmed by 8 bases and the J gene end by 4 bases; junction bases not matched to a gene: 8. CDR3 DNA: TGTGCCAGCCATGGCGGGACAGGGGATTACAATGAGCAGTTCTTC. Amino acids: CASHGGTGDYNEQFF.

The V gene is TRBV6-2 or TRBV6-3, the J gene TRBJ1-1; 7 nucleotides line up with TRBD1. The CDR3 spans 15 residues. Germline V gene lookup returns CDR1 MNHEY and CDR2 SVGEGT. V shed 5 bases and J 8 bases; nucleotides not matched to a gene: 14. DNA of the CDR3: TGTGCCAGCAGTCCGCGGTCAAGCAGGGGGTCGGAAGCTTTCTTT. Protein sequence: CASSPRSSRGSEAFF.

The genes are TRBV28 and TRBJ1-3, with D tentatively TRBD1 (5 bases). Trimming took 7 bases from V and 0 from J, leaving 10 bases between them. The length of the CDR3 is 14 residues. Germline V CDR1 and CDR2: MDHEN, SYDVKM. The CDR3 reads CASKDSVSGNTIYF. CDR3 coding DNA: TGTGCCAGCAAAGACAGTGTCTCTGGAAACACCATATATTTT. Full variable domain (outside the CDR3, taken from reference TRBV28 and TRBJ1-3): DVKVTQSSRYLVKRTGEKVFLECVQDMDHENMFWYRQDPGLGLRLIYFSYDVKMKEKGDIPEGYSVSREKKERFSLILESASTNQTSMYLCASKDSVSGNTIYFGEGSWLTVV.

This clone was detected once. This chain uses TRBV5-1 with TRBJ2-5; TRBD2 is a possible D gene (5 bases). This CDR3 region has 14 residues. V was trimmed by 1 base and J by 3 bases, leaving 10 bases between them. Germline V CDR1 and CDR2: SGHRS, YFSETQ. The CDR3 sequence: CASSLYRGEETQYF. The DNA for the CDR3 is TGCGCCAGCAGCTTGTATCGGGGAGAAGAGACCCAGTACTTC.

This chain uses TRBV6-1 with TRBJ1-1, with 8 bases aligning to TRBD1. Germline V CDR1 and CDR2: MNHNS, SASEGT. The CDR3 covers 13 residues. Unmatched junction bases numbered 0, after V lost 3 bases and J lost 3 bases. This CDR3 is CASSDRGHTEAFF. The CDR3 coding sequence is TGTGCCAGCAGTGACAGGGGGCACACTGAAGCTTTCTTT.

CDR3 nucleotide sequence: TGTGCCAGCAGTTCAAGAGGGCTCTCAGTAGTAGATTCACCCCTCCACTTT. Translation gives CASSSRGLSVVDSPLHF. This chain uses TRBV28 with TRBJ1-6; D gene uncertain. The CDR3 spans 17 residues. The ends were cut back, 4 bases at V and 8 bases at J, with 21 bases in the middle. Germline lookup yields CDR1 MDHEN and CDR2 SYDVKM.

This clone was observed a handful of times. This sequence joins TRBV25-1 and TRBJ2-1; 8 nucleotides align to TRBD2. Germline CDR1 MGHDK, CDR2 SYGVNS. The ends lost 5 bases at V and 6 bases at J; junction bases unmatched: 6. CDR3 length equals 14 residues. CDR3 in DNA: TGTGCCAGCAGTTATTCTAGCGGGCCCAATGAGCAGTTCTTC. This sequence encodes CASSYSSGPNEQFF.

The J gene is TRBJ1-1, the V gene TRBV5-6; the match to TRBD1 covers 10 bases. V was pared by 2 bases and J by 6 bases, with 7 bases of the junction left unmatched. Germline assignment: CDR1 SGHDT and CDR2 YYEEEE. The CDR3 is 15 residues long. The CDR3 nucleotides read TGTGCCAGCAGCTTTCTGGACAGGGGGAGAGCTGAAGCTTTCTTT. Translating it yields CASSFLDRGRAEAFF.

This clone came up once. The V gene is TRBV28, the J gene TRBJ1-5, with D uncertain. The CDR3 runs to 19 residues. Germline V gene data show CDR1 as MDHEN and CDR2 as SYDVKM. Trimming pared 2 bases from V and 0 bases from J, leaving 20 bases between. CDR3 sequence: CASSLVKENQIYSNQPQHF. DNA for the CDR3: TGTGCCAGCAGTTTAGTAAAAGAGAATCAAATTTATAGCAATCAGCCCCAGCATTTT.

This sequence joins TRBV4-2 and TRBJ2-5; 7 positions agree with TRBD2. The ends lost 3 bases at V and 1 base at J; junction bases unmatched: 8. The CDR3 loop spans 16 amino acids. Germline V gene data show CDR1 as LGHNA and CDR2 as YNFKEQ. CDR3 nucleotide sequence: TGTGCCAGCAGCCAGGAGACTAGCAGGCGCCAAGAGACCCAGTACTTC. Protein product: CASSQETSRRQETQYF.

V is TRBV28 and J is TRBJ2-3; 8 positions match TRBD2. V trimming: 4 bases; J trimming: 5 bases; junction bases outside the gene matches: 8. This CDR3 has 15 residues. Germline V gene sequence: CDR1 MDHEN, CDR2 SYDVKM. The chain's CDR3 is CASSSYGGAGDTQYF. The CDR3 region has the DNA TGTGCCAGCAGTTCTTACGGGGGGGCGGGAGATACGCAGTATTTT.

This chain uses TRBV4-3 with TRBJ2-2; the match to TRBD1 covers 10 bases. CDR1 and CDR2 from the germline V gene are LGHNA and YSLEER. The CDR3 contains 15 residues. The J segment lost 5 bases and the V segment lost 4 bases, leaving 4 bases of the junction unmatched. CDR3 protein: CASSPGQGNTGELFF. The CDR3 coding sequence is TGCGCCAGCAGCCCGGGACAGGGGAATACCGGGGAGCTGTTTTTT.

The chain recombines TRBV9 with TRBJ1-3; TRBD1 is a possible D gene (5 bases). CDR3 length: 17 amino acids. Per germline, CDR1 SGDLS and CDR2 YYNGEE. The V end was cut by 1 base, the J end by 8 bases, with 22 bases between. CDR3 protein: CASSVWAEFGGGDTIYF. The DNA of the CDR3 is TGTGCCAGCAGCGTATGGGCGGAGTTCGGCGGAGGGGACACCATATATTTT.

This sequence joins TRBV11-2 and TRBJ2-3, with 11 bases that match TRBD2. The germline V gene encodes CDR1 SGHAT and CDR2 FQNNGV. The CDR3 sequence is 19 residues long. Losses at the gene ends were 3 bases for V and 2 bases for J; bases not matched to a gene: 13. The CDR3 nucleotides read TGTGCCAGCAGCTTTAGCGGGAGGGTTACTTCAACATACACAGATACGCAGTATTTT. Its translation: CASSFSGRVTSTYTDTQYF. The full variable domain, rest sourced from reference TRBV11-2 and TRBJ2-3, is EAGVAQSPRYKIIEKRQSVAFWCNPISGHATLYWYQQILGQGPKLLIQFQNNGVVDDSQLPKDRFSAERLKGVDSTLKIQPAKLEDSAVYLCASSFSGRVTSTYTDTQYFGPGTRLTVL.

This chain links TRBV27 with TRBJ2-6; D is unclear. The CDR3 totals 15 residues. With 7 bases removed from V and 3 bases from J, the gap between germline ends came to 13 bases. Germline V gene sequence: CDR1 MNHEY, CDR2 SMNVEV (reference sequence). The CDR3 is CASMRLLGGANVLTF. DNA for the CDR3: TGTGCCAGCATGCGACTCCTGGGTGGGGCCAACGTCCTGACTTTC. Drawing the rest from reference TRBV27 and TRBJ2-6, the complete variable domain is EAQVTQNPRYLITVTGKKLTVTCSQNMNHEYMSWYRQDPGLGLRQIYYSMNVEVTDKGDVPEGYKVSRKEKRNFPLILESPSPNQTSLYFCASMRLLGGANVLTFGAGSRLTVL.

This chain uses TRBV4-1 with TRBJ1-4, with a possible D match to TRBD1 (5 bases). CDR3 length: 16 residues. V shed 5 bases and J shed 6 bases, with 19 bases lying between them. CDR1 is MGHRA and CDR2 is YSYEKL in the germline V gene. DNA of the CDR3: TGCGCCAGCAGCAGGACCGGACATGGGCGAGATGAAAAACTGTTTTTT. Its translation is CASSRTGHGRDEKLFF.